These 5 T cell receptor beta chains were sequenced from one sample in a study of T cells in Graves' hyperthyroidism and ophthalmopathy (dated by TCRdb to between 2019 and 2020). Receptor amplification or capture employed multiplex PCR. Instrument on record: Illumina HiSeq 2000. The TCR beta CDR3 regions were amplified from the RNA transcripts. The first round of RT-PCR for the TCR CDR3 was performed with the HTBI primer set and the Qiagen OneStep RT-PCR kit. Clones were called with MiXCR by TCRdb after fastp trimmed the public reads at Q25, and only in-frame beta chains were retained. A single entry per CDR3 protein holds the most common genes and DNA from its merged rows. The sample contains fewer than 900,000 distinct CDR3 sequences, 15% to 20% of them found a single time. The ten largest clones capture roughly 8% of the sample. Sequencing used blood. Every receptor here comes from a man in his late teens or twenties with Graves' hyperthyroidism.

Ten or more counts support this clonotype. The chain uses TRBV28 and TRBJ1-4, with D unresolved. Trimming took off 2 bases at V and 2 bases at J, with 0 bases between the two ends. This CDR3 is 12 amino acids long. The V gene's germline CDR1 is MDHEN and CDR2 SYDVKM. The CDR3 loop is CASSLTNEKLFF. CDR3 sequence (DNA): TGTGCCAGCAGTTTAACTAATGAAAAACTGTTTTTT.

V and J are TRBV7-2 and TRBJ2-5, with 8 nucleotides matching TRBD2. This CDR3 has 15 residues. V was clipped by 5 bases and J by 5 bases; unmatched bases: 10. Germline values: CDR1 SGHTA, CDR2 FQGNSA. CDR3 in DNA: TGTGCCAGCAGCCCGGGGAGCGGGAGTCTGGAGACCCAGTACTTC. Translated, it gives CASSPGSGSLETQYF.

On this clonotype: A much larger clone lies a single base off, so this may be a read error. The chain has TRBV3-1 and TRBJ2-1; no reliable D call. V was clipped by 0 bases and J by 11 bases, with 8 bases between them. The CDR3 length is 12 residues. Per the germline V gene, CDR1 is LGHDT and CDR2 is YNNKEL (reference sequence). The CDR3 is CASSQDRWQQFF. CDR3 sequence (DNA): TGTGCCAGCAGCCAAGATCGGTGGCAGCAGTTCTTC.

In its sample, this clonotype was seen a few times. This chain joins TRBV18 and TRBJ2-5; 8 nucleotides align to TRBD2. The J segment lost 4 bases and the V segment lost 2 bases, leaving 6 bases of the junction unmatched. The CDR3 consists of 15 residues. Germline CDR1 reads KGHSH; CDR2 reads LQKENI. This chain's CDR3 is CASSPSAGGRETQYF. In nucleotides, the CDR3 is TGTGCCAGCTCACCATCGGCGGGAGGTCGAGAGACCCAGTACTTC.

The gene calls are TRBV24-1 and TRBJ1-1; no clear D. Trimming shortened V by 6 bases and J by 4 bases, and 5 bases separated the two germline ends. There are 11 residues in the CDR3. Germline CDR1 KGHDR, CDR2 SFDVKD. The CDR3 DNA sequence: TGTGCCACCAGTTACGGCACTGAAGCTTTCTTT. Its protein is CATSYGTEAFF.